The present TCR beta chain was sequenced within a study of radiation and T cells in renal cell carcinoma (dated by TCRdb to the early 2020s). About the investigation overall: The samples were obtained from a clinical trial, where primary renal cell carcinomas were treated with 15 Gy stereotactic body radiation therapy and then removed by nephrectomy 4 weeks afterward. A total of 4 million to 5 million unique CDR3 nucleotide sequences, encoding 2,500,000 or so unique CDR3 amino acid sequences, were found across all 50 or so samples. A total of around 53 samples underwent TCR beta sequencing, made up of approximately 26 tumors and roughly 27 peripheral blood samples. What the research found in general, with its limitations: Because pretreatment tumor biopsies were not available, the baseline intratumoral presence of clonotypes could not be determined. In blood, the top tumor clonotypes increased from baseline to 2 weeks after radiation and then shrank by 4 weeks, which suggests a temporary expansion of tumor-resident clones. Changes in the blood repertoire were not tracked past 4 weeks after treatment. Because the trial had a single-armed design, the trial could not examine how radiation dose or scheduling affected the TCR repertoire.

The immunoSEQ kit was used, according to the manufacturer's recommendations, to generate TCR beta libraries from genomic DNA. Library preparation used a first multiplex PCR with proprietary primers, then a second PCR adding unique barcodes, with bead cleanups after each round. A positive control reaction and a negative control reaction, both provided in the kit, were run with every batch of samples. The final libraries were assessed on an Agilent 4200 TapeStation D1000 ScreenTape, pooled by volume, and quantified by qPCR. Sequencing ran on an Illumina NextSeq500 with a MidOutput 150-cycle cartridge, using 156 Read1 and 15 Index1 cycles with kit custom primers. The pooled library was loaded at approximately 0.92 pM with roughly 19% PhiX control spiked in. Turning to the authors' computational methods: Vendor-processed data were analyzed in R, with a clonotype defined as all T cells sharing the same CDR3 nucleotide sequence. In the clone abundance analyses, frequencies were normalized to the 10,000 most abundant clones in each sample. Public T cell clones, which averaged fewer than five per sample, were excluded before analysis. Tumor-enriched and baseline blood-enriched clonotypes were defined by at least a 32-fold difference in abundance between compartments. A beta-binomial differential abundance model was applied to find clonotypes that expanded or contracted between blood time points. Tumor-blood repertoire similarity was measured with the Baroni-Urbani and Buser coefficient, and group comparisons used two-tailed Wilcoxon tests in R. In its TCRdb copy, this immuneACCESS table keeps in-frame sequences only and misses some clones. Where compared with another copy, unresolved V genes explain less than half of these, and the others have no known cause. V and J calls and clone size are given by that table; D and trimming were obtained from the DNA. Counted in this sample were about 130,000 clones; approximately 82% of them appeared once. The top ten clones comprise around 3% of the sample.

The CDR3 covers 17 residues, taking in both the cysteine and the phenylalanine. Here the CDR3 DNA is all that survives: 51 bases in frame from base 1. V sheds 0 bases and J sheds 0 bases, leaving 15 bases between their ends. The germline V gene supplies CDR1 LGHNA and CDR2 YSLEER. As for this clone: What this receptor recognizes is not known. Base qualities are not recorded, but no much larger clone differs from it by a single base.

Explained via the paper, the time point label denotes: baseline pretreatment blood. The treatment or condition label on this specimen signifies: 15 Gy SBRT to primary tumor, nephrectomy 4 weeks later. To follow tumor-enriched clonotypes, peripheral blood was collected serially from radiation-treated patients at baseline and again at 2 weeks and 4 weeks after SBRT. Renal cell carcinoma with clear cell pathology was present in all patients. Genomic DNA for TCR sequencing was prepared using the QIAamp DNA Blood Mini Kit (Qiagen). The analyses included only samples that passed all quality control checks.

This specimen was blood, taken from a patient whose treatment included radiotherapy and nephrectomy. The TCR originated in a woman aged 55-70 years with renal cell carcinoma. The V gene is TRBV4-3 and the J gene is TRBJ2-7; TRBD2 is perhaps the D gene, given 5 matching bases. The sequenced DNA is TGCGCCAGCAGCCAAGATGCCCCCAGCGGAAGCTCCTACGAGCAGTACTTC. Its translation is CASSQDAPSGSSYEQYF.